One sample yielded the 2 T cell receptor beta chains listed below, sequenced in a study of chemoradiotherapy in HPV16-positive cancers. The method was immunoSEQ multiplex PCR; TCRdb's version includes in-frame clones alone and lacks a portion of them. The sample yields some 5,400 clones, 91% seen once. Material: tumor tissue, obtained from a patient who underwent chemoradiotherapy. Source of these receptors: a human donor with HPV-associated anogenital cancer.

The gene calls are TRBV2 and TRBJ1-1; D is unclear. This CDR3 is 11 amino acids long. Per the germline V gene, CDR1 is SNHLY and CDR2 is FYNNEI. V was shortened by 7 bases and J by 4 bases, with 7 bases between the two germline ends. The CDR3 region is CASIAATEAFF. The CDR3 nucleotides read TGTGCCAGCATCGCGGCCACTGAAGCTTTCTTT. Supplemented by reference TRBV2 and TRBJ1-1, the full variable domain reads EPEVTQTPSHQVTQMGQEVILRCVPISNHLYFYWYRQILGQKVEFLVSFYNNEISEKSEIFDDQFSVERPDGSNFTLKIRSTKLEDSAMYFCASIAATEAFFGQGTRLTVV.

This chain uses TRBV4-3 with TRBJ1-1; 8 nucleotides match TRBD1. Looked up from germline, CDR1 is LGHNA and CDR2 is YSLEER. The junction had 7 bases not matched to a gene; V was cut back by 6 bases and J by 1 base. The CDR3 is made up of 15 amino acids. The CDR3 sequence is CASRVQGAENTEAFF. Here the CDR3 DNA reads TGCGCCAGCAGGGTGCAGGGGGCGGAGAACACTGAAGCTTTCTTT.